This T cell receptor beta chain is from a study of cytomegalovirus exposure and HLA in healthy donors. General observations from the study: Presence/absence analysis assumed near-uniform sequencing depth across donors.

The PCR used 60 Vbeta and 13 Jbeta primers. Sequencing was performed with immunoSEQ multiplex PCR; in TCRdb, only in-frame clones are kept and a portion is missing. The sample has roughly 90,000 clones, approximately 78% seen once. Trimming took off 5 bases at V and 1 base at J, with 6 bases between the two ends. Germline assignment: CDR1 SGHTA and CDR2 FQGNSA. This CDR3 has 13 amino acids. Comment on this clone: Its specificity is not known. The sample contains more than one DNA sequence encoding this CDR3.

This receptor was taken from a woman aged 40 to 49 in good health and CMV-seropositive. The V gene is TRBV7-2, the J gene TRBJ2-1; D is ambiguous. What was sequenced was PBMCs. This CDR3 reads CASSRVSYNEQFF. The CDR3 DNA follows: TGTGCCAGCAGCAGAGTTTCCTACAATGAGCAGTTCTTC.